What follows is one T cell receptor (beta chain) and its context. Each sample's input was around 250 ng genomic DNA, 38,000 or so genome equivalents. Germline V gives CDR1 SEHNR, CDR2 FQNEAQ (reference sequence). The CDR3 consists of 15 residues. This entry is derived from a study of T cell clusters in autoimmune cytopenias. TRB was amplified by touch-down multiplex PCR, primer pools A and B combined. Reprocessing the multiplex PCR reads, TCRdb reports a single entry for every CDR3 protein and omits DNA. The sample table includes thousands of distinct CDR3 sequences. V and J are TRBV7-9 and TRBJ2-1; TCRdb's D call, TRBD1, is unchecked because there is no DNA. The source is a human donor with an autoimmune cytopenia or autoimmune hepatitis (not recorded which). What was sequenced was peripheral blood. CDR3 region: CASSWVRGGRNEQFF.